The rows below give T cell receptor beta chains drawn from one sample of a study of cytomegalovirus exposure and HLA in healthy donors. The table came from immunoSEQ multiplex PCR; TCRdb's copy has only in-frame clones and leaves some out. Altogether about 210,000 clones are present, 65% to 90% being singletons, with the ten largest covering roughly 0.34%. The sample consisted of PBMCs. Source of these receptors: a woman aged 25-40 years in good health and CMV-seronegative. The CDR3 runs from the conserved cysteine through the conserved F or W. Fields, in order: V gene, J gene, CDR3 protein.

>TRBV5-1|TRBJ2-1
CASSAMSGNEQFF
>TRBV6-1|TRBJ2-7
CASSFLPVIPYEQYF
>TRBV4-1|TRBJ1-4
CASSSKVPGYMATNEKLFF
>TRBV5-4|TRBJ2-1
CASSIGGTSGGYEQFF
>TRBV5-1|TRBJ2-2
CASSLDAVNTGELFF
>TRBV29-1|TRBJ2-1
CSVEPPLIDEQFF
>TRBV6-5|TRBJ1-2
CASSPDRSYGYTF
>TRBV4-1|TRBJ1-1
CASSQDLGGRWTEAFF
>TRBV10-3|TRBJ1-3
CAIRGPDRDSGNTIYF
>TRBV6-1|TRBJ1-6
CASSERTGVYSASPLHF
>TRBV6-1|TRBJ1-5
CASRHQGRGNQPQHF
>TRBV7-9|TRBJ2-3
CASSLVLAGSTDTQYF
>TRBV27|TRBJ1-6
CASSMTGSPLHF
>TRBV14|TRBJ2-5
CASSQDTRRREGRETQYF
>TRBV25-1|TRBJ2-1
CASEKRGGGDEQFF
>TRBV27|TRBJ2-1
CASSPGTSVDYNEQFF
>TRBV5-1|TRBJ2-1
CASSESGISYNEQFF
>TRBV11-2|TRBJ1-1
CASSLRPGSGGHTEAFF
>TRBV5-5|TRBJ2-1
CASSLGSGDMYEQFF
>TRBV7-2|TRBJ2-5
CASSPTLAGGGETQYF
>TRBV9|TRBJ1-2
CASSVAGGNYGYTF
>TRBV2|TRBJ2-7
CASRAQGFEQYF
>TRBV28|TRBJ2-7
CASSISGGAVNEQYF
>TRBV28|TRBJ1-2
CASSHGPGQGAEVYTF
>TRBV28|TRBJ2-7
CASSFLGAGLFYEQYF
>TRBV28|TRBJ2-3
CASSFGLVTDTQYF
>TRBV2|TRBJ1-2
CASWGDMNYGYTF
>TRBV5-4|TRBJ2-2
CASSTSSPGTGELFF
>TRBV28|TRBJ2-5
CASSSSKVQYF
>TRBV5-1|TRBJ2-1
CASSTRAGSYNEQFF
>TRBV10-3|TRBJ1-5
CAISESGRGSNQPQHF
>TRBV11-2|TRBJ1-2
CASSSLATSRNGYTF
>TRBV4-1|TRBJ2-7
CASSQGGLAGGPPNEQYF
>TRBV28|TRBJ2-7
CASTGGTGKPYEQYF
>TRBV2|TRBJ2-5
CASRPATGLETQYF
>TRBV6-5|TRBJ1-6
CASSYSSNSHNSPLHF
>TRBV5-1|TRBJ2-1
CASSSGQSSYNEQFF
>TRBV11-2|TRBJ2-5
CASSGLAGLETQYF
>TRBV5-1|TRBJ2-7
CASSLAPGRFDEQYF
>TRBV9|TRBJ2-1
CASSSLESAGAYNEQFF
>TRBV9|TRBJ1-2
CASSSRRTGGYTF
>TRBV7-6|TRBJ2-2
CASRSRAGELFF
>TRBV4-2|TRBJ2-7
CASSSWTSGVYEQYF
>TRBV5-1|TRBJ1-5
CASSLGQGGNQPQHF
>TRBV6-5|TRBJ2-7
CASSYLAGDEEQYF
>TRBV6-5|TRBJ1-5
CASSYISHSNQPQHF